Below, 5 T cell receptor beta chains from the same sample are listed, as sequenced in a study of blood T cells in healthy people across ages. Through a sample-barcoded 5' primer and a J-beta primer mix, a second PCR was run for roughly 6 to 12 cycles. MiXCR, applied by TCRdb to the 5' RACE reads, yields one record per CDR3 protein. Found here are roughly 1,100,000 distinct CDR3 sequences, approximately 25% of them singletons; the top ten hold approximately 0.75%. These sequences were also reported in another study, on T cells of mothers and their children.

Sequencing was performed on blood. The source of these receptors is a girl aged 2 to 9 in good health.

The rearrangement uses TRBV14 and TRBJ2-7, with D perhaps TRBD1 (6 bases). Germline V gives CDR1 SGHDN, CDR2 FVKESK. V lost 3 bases, J lost 6 bases, and 15 bases lay in between. The length of the CDR3 is 14 residues. The CDR3 loop reads CASSHTGLLGEQYF. CDR3 in DNA: TGTGCCAGCAGCCATACAGGGCTTCTAGGCGAGCAGTACTTC.

This CDR3 is CASTLSGGAGEQYF. The CDR3 DNA follows: TGTGCCAGCACCCTTAGCGGGGGGGCAGGCGAGCAGTACTTC. This sequence joins TRBV28 and TRBJ2-7, with 11 positions matching TRBD2. V lost 7 bases, J lost 6 bases, and 8 bases stayed unmatched. Germline V gene lookup returns CDR1 MDHEN and CDR2 SYDVKM. The CDR3 totals 14 residues.

This clonotype was seen only a few times. The chain is built from TRBV4-1 and TRBJ1-5; D remains unclear. CDR1 and CDR2 from the germline V gene are MGHRA and YSYEKL. This CDR3 region has 15 residues. V lost 0 bases and J 3 bases, leaving 9 bases between the germline ends. Here the CDR3 DNA reads TGCGCCAGCAGCCAAGATTTGGGTCACAATCAGCCCCAGCATTTT. It is translated as CASSQDLGHNQPQHF.

This clonotype was counted only a few times. J is TRBJ2-7 and V is TRBV11-2, with D perhaps matching TRBD1 (5 bases). The germline V gene has CDR1 SGHAT and CDR2 FQNNGV. The CDR3 totals 13 residues. V was trimmed by 5 bases and J by 4 bases, leaving 12 bases between them. The CDR3 reads CASSPERGYEQYF. Written as DNA, the CDR3 is TGTGCCAGCAGCCCCGAAAGGGGATACGAGCAGTACTTC.

In this sample, this clonotype turned up a few times. The CDR3 DNA is TGTGCCATCAGTGACGTAGCTAACTATGGCTACACCTTC. This translates into CAISDVANYGYTF. The rearrangement links TRBV10-3 to TRBJ1-2, with D uncertain. CDR1 ENHRY and CDR2 SYGVKD come from the germline V gene. The CDR3 extends over 13 amino acids. V was pared by 3 bases and J by 0 bases, with 5 bases between.